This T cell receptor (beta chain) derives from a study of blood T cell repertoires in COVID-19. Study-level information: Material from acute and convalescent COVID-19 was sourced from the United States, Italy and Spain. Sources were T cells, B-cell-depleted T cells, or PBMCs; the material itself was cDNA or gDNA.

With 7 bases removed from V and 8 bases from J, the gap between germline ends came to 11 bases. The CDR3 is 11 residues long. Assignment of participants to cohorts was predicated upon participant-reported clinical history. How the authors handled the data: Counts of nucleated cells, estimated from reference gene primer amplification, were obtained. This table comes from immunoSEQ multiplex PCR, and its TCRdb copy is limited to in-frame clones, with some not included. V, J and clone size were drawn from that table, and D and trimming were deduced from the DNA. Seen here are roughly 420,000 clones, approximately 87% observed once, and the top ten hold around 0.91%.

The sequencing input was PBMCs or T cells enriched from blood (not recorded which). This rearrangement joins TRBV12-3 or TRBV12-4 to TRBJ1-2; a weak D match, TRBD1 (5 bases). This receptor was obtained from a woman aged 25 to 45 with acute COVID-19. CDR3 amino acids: CASTWGDGYTF. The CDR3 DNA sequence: TGTGCCAGCACCTGGGGGGACGGCTACACCTTC.